The next 21 T cell receptor beta chains were all read from a single sample in a study of blood T cell repertoires in COVID-19. Using immunoSEQ multiplex PCR, the repertoire was profiled, and TCRdb retains in-frame clones only, with some absent. The sample carries 380,000 or so clones, around 90% recorded once. Material for sequencing was PBMCs or T cells enriched from blood (not recorded which). These receptors all come from a middle-aged woman with acute COVID-19.

The chain employs TRBV11-3 and TRBJ2-3; 7 bases are shared with TRBD2. V trimming: 5 bases; J trimming: 0 bases; junction bases outside the gene matches: 5. Germline assignment: CDR1 SGHNT and CDR2 YENEEA. This CDR3 is 15 amino acids long. In DNA form, the CDR3 reads TGTGCCAGCAGCCCCGGGGGAGGGAGCACAGATACGCAGTATTTT. Encoded protein: CASSPGGGSTDTQYF.

The chain combines TRBV10-3 with TRBJ2-7; D possibly corresponds to TRBD1 (5 bases). CDR3 size: 12 residues. Germline CDR1 and CDR2: ENHRY and SYGVKD. Between the trimmed V and J ends, which lost 3 bases and 5 bases, there was a span of 8 bases. CDR3 nucleotide sequence: TGTGCCATCAGTGATTGGGGCCACGAGCAGTACTTC. Encoded protein: CAISDWGHEQYF.

The V call is TRBV5-1, the J call TRBJ2-2; D not resolved. CDR3 length: 16 amino acids. CDR1 and CDR2 from the germline V gene are SGHRS and YFSETQ. Trimming removed 4 bases from V and 1 base from J, with 14 bases in between. The CDR3 loop is CASSREAYLNTGELFF. CDR3 sequence (DNA): TGCGCCAGCAGCCGTGAAGCTTATTTGAACACCGGGGAGCTGTTTTTT.

The V gene is TRBV11-2, the J gene TRBJ1-6; D unclear. Germline V lookup: CDR1 SGHAT, CDR2 FQNNGV. The CDR3 extends over 14 amino acids. V lost 4 bases to trimming and J lost 9 bases, with 13 bases between them. In DNA form, the CDR3 reads TGTGCCAGCAGCTCCCGTGAGGGCAGTTCACCCCTCCACTTT. It translates to CASSSREGSSPLHF.

This sequence joins TRBV7-2 and TRBJ2-5; TRBD2 might be the D (6 bases). This CDR3 region has 15 residues. Per germline, CDR1 SGHTA and CDR2 FQGNSA. V dropped 1 base and J dropped 3 bases, with 12 bases sitting between them. In nucleotides, the CDR3 is TGTGCCAGCAGCTTAGGGGGTCGGGGGAAAGAGACCCAGTACTTC. The encoded protein is CASSLGGRGKETQYF.

This clone has just a few counts. The rearrangement uses TRBV10-3 and TRBJ1-6; 7 bases are a match to TRBD1. CDR1 ENHRY and CDR2 SYGVKD come from the germline V gene. The CDR3 extends over 15 amino acids. V shed 1 base and J 10 bases; nucleotides not matched to a gene: 7. The CDR3 protein is CAISEWDSSLSPLHF. DNA for the CDR3: TGTGCCATCAGTGAGTGGGACAGCTCTTTGTCACCCCTCCACTTT.

The chain couples TRBV12-3 or TRBV12-4 to TRBJ2-5, with D tentatively TRBD1 (6 bases). The V and J ends lost 8 bases and 3 bases respectively, with 10 bases between them. The CDR3 extends over 12 amino acids. The CDR3 here is CASRRTEETQYF. For the CDR3, the DNA is TGTGCCAGCCGCCGGACAGAAGAGACCCAGTACTTC.

This sequence joins TRBV30 and TRBJ2-5, with 9 bases matching TRBD1. Germline trimming cut 4 bases from V and 1 base from J; bases unmatched to any gene: 4. Germline V gene lookup returns CDR1 GTSNPN and CDR2 SVGIG (reference sequence). This CDR3 has 14 amino acids. The CDR3 DNA reads as TGTGCCTGGAACCGGGACAGGGTCCAAGAGACCCAGTACTTC. It translates to CAWNRDRVQETQYF.

The chain has TRBV7-9 and TRBJ1-3, with 9 bases that match TRBD1. CDR1 is SEHNR, CDR2 FQNEAQ, per germline (reference sequence). V was pared by 4 bases and J by 4 bases, with 11 bases of the junction left unmatched. This CDR3 is 17 amino acids long. The CDR3 region is CASSSLPGQGAGNTIYF. In DNA form, the CDR3 reads TGTGCCAGCAGCTCCTTACCGGGACAGGGTGCCGGAAACACCATATATTTT.

The gene calls are TRBV7-9 and TRBJ1-1; D is unclear. V lost 5 bases and J lost 1, with 8 bases in between. The germline CDR1 and CDR2 sequences are SEHNR and FQNEAQ (reference sequence). The CDR3 totals 13 residues. The CDR3 region is CASSLAGNTEAFF. CDR3 DNA: TGTGCCAGCAGCCTCGCGGGGAACACTGAAGCTTTCTTT.

The V and J genes are TRBV6-5 and TRBJ2-1; 7 bases agree with TRBD1. The germline V gene has CDR1 MNHEY and CDR2 SVGAGI. V trimming: 7 bases; J trimming: 2 bases; junction bases outside the gene matches: 5. The CDR3 runs 14 residues. The CDR3 sequence is CASTRDRAYNEQFF. CDR3 coding DNA: TGTGCCAGCACTCGAGACAGGGCCTACAATGAGCAGTTCTTC.

This chain joins TRBV9 and TRBJ1-6; TRBD1 matches at 11 bases. V lost 3 bases and J lost 9; bases outside the gene matches: 5. CDR1 and CDR2 from the germline V gene are SGDLS and YYNGEE. This CDR3 is built from 15 residues. The CDR3 reads CASSADRGRSSPLHF. In DNA, the CDR3 is TGTGCCAGCAGCGCGGACAGGGGGCGAAGTTCACCCCTCCACTTT. Full variable domain (missing parts from reference TRBV9 and TRBJ1-6): DSGVTQTPKHLITATGQRVTLRCSPRSGDLSVYWYQQSLDQGLQFLIQYYNGEERAKGNILERFSAQQFPDLHSELNLSSLELGDSALYFCASSADRGRSSPLHFGNGTRLTVT.

The rearrangement uses TRBV10-3 and TRBJ2-7, with 16 bases that match TRBD2. Germline V gene data show CDR1 as ENHRY and CDR2 as SYGVKD. The J segment lost 6 bases and the V segment lost 6 bases, leaving 5 bases of the junction unmatched. The CDR3 is made up of 15 amino acids. The CDR3 region has the DNA TGTGCCATCAGGGGACTAGCGGGGGGGCCGGGCGAGCAGTACTTC. It specifies CAIRGLAGGPGEQYF.

This chain joins TRBV11-2 and TRBJ1-5, with 7 positions matching TRBD1. V lost 5 bases, J lost 5 bases, and 3 bases stayed unmatched. The CDR3 runs 13 residues. CDR1 is SGHAT, CDR2 FQNNGV, per germline. The CDR3 coding sequence is TGTGCCAGCAGCCTAACAGGGGATCAGCCCCAGCATTTT. As protein: CASSLTGDQPQHF.

V gene TRBV21-1 combines with J gene TRBJ1-1. TRBV21-1 is given as a pseudogene. The CDR3 is made up of 16 amino acids. The DNA for the CDR3 is TGTGCCAGCAGCAATCCTCCTAGGCCGGGGGGTCGTCGCGCTTTCTTT. Translating it yields CASSNPPRPGGRRAFF.

The chain uses TRBV2 and TRBJ1-4; no clear D. From germline, CDR1 is SNHLY and CDR2 FYNNEI. Trimming shortened V by 7 bases and J by 4 bases, and 10 bases separated the two germline ends. This CDR3 has 13 residues. CDR3 protein: CASMSGLNEKLFF. DNA for the CDR3: TGTGCCAGCATGTCAGGACTTAATGAAAAACTGTTTTTT.

The chain links TRBV5-1 to TRBJ2-1, with TRBD1 matching over 8 bases. The CDR3 runs 13 residues. J lost 7 bases, V lost 1 base, and 1 base had no gene match. The germline CDR1 and CDR2 sequences are SGHRS and YFSETQ. The CDR3 sequence is CASSLYRGNEQFF. The CDR3 DNA is TGCGCCAGCAGCTTGTACAGGGGGAATGAGCAGTTCTTC.

V usage is TRBV9 and J usage is TRBJ2-3; TRBD2 matches at 9 bases. Germline values: CDR1 SGDLS, CDR2 YYNGEE. The trim removed 1 base at V and 3 bases at J, leaving 3 bases unmatched. There are 15 residues in the CDR3. The CDR3 protein is CASSVKAGGTDTQYF. CDR3 nucleotide sequence: TGTGCCAGCAGCGTAAAGGCGGGGGGGACAGATACGCAGTATTTT.

V is TRBV7-8 and J is TRBJ1-6, with 12 bases aligning to TRBD1. The CDR3 covers 19 residues. Germline CDR1 reads SGHVS; CDR2 reads FQNEAQ. V shed 1 base and J 7 bases; nucleotides not matched to a gene: 11. CDR3 loop: CASSLVPSGTGGPNSPLHF. The CDR3 DNA follows: TGTGCCAGCAGCTTAGTCCCCTCTGGGACAGGGGGCCCAAATTCACCCCTCCACTTT.

The chain links TRBV18 to TRBJ1-5, with 8 bases identical to TRBD1. The J segment lost 3 bases and the V segment lost 6 bases, leaving 10 bases of the junction unmatched. Germline values: CDR1 KGHSH, CDR2 LQKENI. The CDR3 has 16 amino acids. The CDR3 bases are TGTGCCAGCTCCCTAGGACAGGGTGGTACCAATCAGCCCCAGCATTTT. Residues: CASSLGQGGTNQPQHF.

The V gene is TRBV11-2, the J gene TRBJ2-1, with TRBD2 matching 8 bases. V trimming: 5 bases; J trimming: 2 bases; junction bases outside the gene matches: 17. Germline lookup yields CDR1 SGHAT and CDR2 FQNNGV. This CDR3 has 19 amino acids. DNA for the CDR3: TGTGCCAGCAGCCCGCGGGCGGGGGGTCCTACGGGCACCTACAATGAGCAGTTCTTC. It codes for CASSPRAGGPTGTYNEQFF.